This TCR beta chain was observed in a study of blood T cell repertoires in COVID-19. The germline V and J ends were trimmed by 2 bases and 0 bases, with 8 bases remaining between them. Germline-derived CDR1 and CDR2 are MNHEY and SVGAGI. The CDR3 is made up of 16 amino acids. Data came from immunoSEQ multiplex PCR; TCRdb stores just in-frame clones and leaves some out. The sample holds under 250,000 clones, approximately 80% seen once. The chain has TRBV6-5 and TRBJ1-6; tentatively, D is TRBD1 (5 bases). The material sequenced was PBMCs or T cells enriched from blood (not recorded which). The receptor comes from a woman aged 50 to 65 with acute COVID-19. CDR3 protein: CASSYGGGSYNSPLHF. CDR3 DNA sequence: TGTGCCAGCAGTTACGGGGGGGGCTCCTATAATTCACCCCTCCACTTT.